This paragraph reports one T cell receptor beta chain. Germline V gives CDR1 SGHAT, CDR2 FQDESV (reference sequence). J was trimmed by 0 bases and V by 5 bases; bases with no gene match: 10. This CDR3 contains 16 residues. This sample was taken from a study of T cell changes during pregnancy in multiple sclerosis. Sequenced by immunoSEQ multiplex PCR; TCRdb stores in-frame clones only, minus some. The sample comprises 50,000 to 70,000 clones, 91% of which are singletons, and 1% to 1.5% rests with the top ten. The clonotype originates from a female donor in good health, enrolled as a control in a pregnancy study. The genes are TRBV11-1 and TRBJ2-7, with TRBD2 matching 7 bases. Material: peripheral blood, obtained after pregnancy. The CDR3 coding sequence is TGTGCCAGCAGCCGGGGAAGCGGGGTTAGCTCCTACGAGCAGTACTTC. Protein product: CASSRGSGVSSYEQYF.